These 19 T cell receptor beta chains came from one sample sequenced in a study of identical twins. TCRdb passed the 5' RACE reads through MiXCR, listing each CDR3 protein once. In the table there are about 430,000 distinct CDR3 sequences, less than 20% of which are singletons. The sequencing sample was made of naive T cells sorted from blood. The receptors shown here come from a man in his forties or fifties in good health.

This clonotype was seen only once. The chain recombines TRBV7-2 with TRBJ2-1; TRBD2 agrees at 10 bases. The J segment lost 8 bases and the V segment lost 7 bases, leaving 14 bases of the junction unmatched. The CDR3 has 16 residues. CDR1 SGHTA and CDR2 FQGNSA come from the germline V gene. Here the CDR3 DNA reads TGTGCCAGCAAAGACCGGGCTAGCGGGAGTTACCATGAGCAGTTCTTC. This encodes CASKDRASGSYHEQFF.

At least ten counts were recorded for this clonotype. The chain employs TRBV20-1 and TRBJ2-7, with D tentatively TRBD1 (6 bases). V was shortened by 6 bases and J by 3 bases, with 15 bases between the two germline ends. CDR1 and CDR2 from the germline V gene are DFQATT and SNEGSKA (reference sequence). CDR3 size: 13 residues. CDR3 bases: TGCAGTGCCGATGCGACGGACAGCTACGAGCAGTACTTC. This encodes CSADATDSYEQYF.

This clonotype came up many times. The J gene is TRBJ2-3, the V gene TRBV7-2; TRBD2 matches 9 bases. CDR3 size: 16 residues. Germline V gene sequence: CDR1 SGHTA, CDR2 FQGNSA. After removal of 4 bases from V and 1 base from J, the junction contained 6 bases not matched to a gene. CDR3 residues: CASSSGLAGRTDTQYF. CDR3 in DNA: TGTGCCAGCAGCTCTGGCCTAGCGGGACGCACAGATACGCAGTATTTT.

V usage is TRBV3-1 and J usage is TRBJ2-7; 10 bases agree with TRBD2. Germline assignment: CDR1 LGHDT and CDR2 YNNKEL (reference sequence). The CDR3 is 19 amino acids. V was pared by 0 bases and J by 1 base, with 12 bases of the junction left unmatched. This CDR3 reads CASSQEIGLAETYSYEQYF. CDR3 bases: TGTGCCAGCAGCCAAGAAATTGGACTAGCGGAAACTTATTCCTACGAGCAGTACTTC.

This chain joins TRBV4-2 and TRBJ2-7; 11 bases align to TRBD2. In germline, CDR1 is LGHNA, CDR2 YNFKEQ. V trimming: 5 bases; J trimming: 0 bases; junction bases outside the gene matches: 6. The CDR3 has 16 residues. CDR3 coding DNA: TGTGCCAGCAGCAGAACGGGACTAGCGGCCTCCTACGAGCAGTACTTC. It yields the protein CASSRTGLAASYEQYF.

This clonotype was picked up one time. A read error may explain this, as a much larger clone is one base away. The chain uses TRBV20-1 and TRBJ2-1; 11 bases match TRBD2. The CDR3 contains 16 residues. V was clipped by 6 bases and J by 4 bases; unmatched bases: 11. CDR1 DFQATT and CDR2 SNEGSKA come from the germline V gene (reference sequence). In DNA, the CDR3 is TGCAGTGCCATAACTGTACTAGCGGGGGTGTACAATGAGCAGTTCTTC. Protein sequence: CSAITVLAGVYNEQFF.

The rearrangement links TRBV7-2 to TRBJ2-1; 15 bases match TRBD2. The V segment lost 4 bases and the J segment 4 bases; nucleotides outside the gene matches: 2. Germline lookup yields CDR1 SGHTA and CDR2 FQGNSA. This CDR3 has 16 amino acids. DNA for the CDR3: TGTGCCAGCAGCTCCGGGACTAGCGGGGGGTACAATGAGCAGTTCTTC. Protein: CASSSGTSGGYNEQFF. The complete variable domain, with remaining parts taken from reference TRBV7-2 and TRBJ2-1, reads GAGVSQSPSNKVTEKGKDVELRCDPISGHTALYWYRQSLGQGLEFLIYFQGNSAPDKSGLPSDRFSAERTGGSVSTLTIQRTQQEDSAVYLCASSSGTSGGYNEQFFGPGTRLTVL.

The chain employs TRBV11-1 and TRBJ2-7, with a weak D call TRBD2 (6 bases). Germline assignment: CDR1 SGHAT and CDR2 FQDESV (reference sequence). The CDR3 is 18 residues long. Trimming shortened V by 0 bases and J by 0 bases, and 18 bases separated the two germline ends. This CDR3 is CASSLAFISGESSYEQYF. For the CDR3, the DNA is TGTGCCAGCAGCTTAGCGTTTATTTCGGGGGAAAGCTCCTACGAGCAGTACTTC.

This clonotype was observed many times. The chain recombines TRBV7-8 with TRBJ2-3, with D possibly TRBD2 on 5 matching bases. CDR1 and CDR2 from the germline V gene are SGHVS and FQNEAQ. The CDR3 covers 16 residues. V was cut by 4 bases and J by 1 base, with 15 bases left in between. CDR3 nucleotide sequence: TGTGCCAGCAGCTCCTGGTATGGAGGAGGCACAGATACGCAGTATTTT. This sequence encodes CASSSWYGGGTDTQYF.

This clonotype was detected ten times or more. The J gene is TRBJ1-3, the V gene TRBV6-2 or TRBV6-3; weak D call: TRBD1 (5 bases). The germline CDR1 and CDR2 sequences are MNHEY and SVGEGT. V dropped 6 bases and J dropped 2 bases, with 8 bases sitting between them. The CDR3 covers 13 residues. The CDR3 bases are TGTGCCAGCAGCAGACAGACTGGAAACACCATATATTTT. Translated, it gives CASSRQTGNTIYF.

This chain joins TRBV5-1 and TRBJ2-1, with 11 nucleotides matching TRBD2. V gave up 0 bases and J gave up 7 bases; unmatched junction bases: 3. This CDR3 spans 15 amino acids. Germline V gene sequence: CDR1 SGHRS, CDR2 YFSETQ. CDR3 sequence (DNA): TGCGCCAGCAGCTTGGGGTCTAGCGGGGGGAATGAGCAGTTCTTC. Residues: CASSLGSSGGNEQFF. Full variable domain (missing parts from reference TRBV5-1 and TRBJ2-1): KAGVTQTPRYLIKTRGQQVTLSCSPISGHRSVSWYQQTPGQGLQFLFEYFSETQRNKGNFPGRFSGRQFSNSRSEMNVSTLELGDSALYLCASSLGSSGGNEQFFGPGTRLTVL.

This clonotype has more than one count but fewer than ten. This chain joins TRBV12-3 or TRBV12-4 and TRBJ2-2, with D hard to call. Trimming stripped 6 bases from V and 13 bases from J, with 15 bases between. The CDR3 is made up of 12 amino acids. The CDR3 protein is CASSTDGSGLFF. The DNA for the CDR3 is TGTGCCAGCAGCACAGATGGTTCCGGGCTGTTTTTT.

This clonotype was picked up many times. The chain has TRBV5-1 and TRBJ2-7, with TRBD2 as a possible D gene (5 bases). The CDR3 runs to 15 residues. With 0 bases removed from V and 5 bases from J, the gap between germline ends came to 15 bases. Germline V CDR1 and CDR2: SGHRS, YFSETQ. CDR3: CASSLAPGKVHEQYF. For the CDR3, the DNA is TGCGCCAGCAGCTTGGCCCCGGGGAAGGTACACGAGCAGTACTTC.

The J gene is TRBJ2-1, the V gene TRBV7-9; the match to TRBD2 covers 12 bases. The CDR3 has 15 amino acids. J was trimmed by 9 bases and V by 6 bases; bases with no gene match: 9. Germline CDR1 and CDR2: SEHNR and FQNEAQ (reference sequence). CDR3 DNA sequence: TGTGCCAGCAGTCTATCTAGCGGGAGGGCCACTGAGCAGTTCTTC. Its protein is CASSLSSGRATEQFF.

This clonotype showed up many times. The V gene is TRBV29-1, the J gene TRBJ1-1; possible D gene TRBD1, 5 bases. From germline, CDR1 is SQVTM and CDR2 ANQGSEA. The CDR3 has 12 residues. V was shortened by 7 bases and J by 0 bases, with 9 bases between the two germline ends. CDR3 loop: CSGRGMNTEAFF. The CDR3 nucleotides are TGCAGCGGGAGGGGCATGAACACTGAAGCTTTCTTT.

The gene calls are TRBV7-6 and TRBJ2-1, with D tentatively TRBD1 or TRBD2 (5 bases each). This CDR3 spans 15 amino acids. The V gene lost 2 bases and the J gene lost 6 bases, with 14 bases spanning the gap. CDR1 and CDR2 from the germline V gene are SGHVS and FNYEAQ. The CDR3 DNA reads TGTGCCAGCAGCTTAACGTTCCGGGGCCCCAATGAGCAGTTCTTC. Amino acids: CASSLTFRGPNEQFF.

This clonotype came up a few times. At one boundary the junction diverges from the germline segment, which might be a read error. V and J are TRBV5-6 and TRBJ2-7; D unclear. The V gene's germline CDR1 is SGHDT and CDR2 YYEEEE. CDR3 length: 12 residues. The CDR3 region has the DNA TGTGCCAGCACCTTGGGGTCCTACGAGCAGTACTTC. It specifies CASTLGSYEQYF. Variable domain in full (rest from reference TRBV5-6 and TRBJ2-7): DAGVTQSPTHLIKTRGQQVTLRCSPKSGHDTVSWYQQALGQGPQFIFQYYEEEERQRGNFPDRFSGHQFPNYSSELNVNALLLGDSALYLCASTLGSYEQYFGPGTRLTVT.

The chain employs TRBV28 and TRBJ2-5, with D perhaps TRBD1 or TRBD2 (5 bases each). Germline V gene data show CDR1 as MDHEN and CDR2 as SYDVKM. Trimming cost V 4 bases and J 0 bases, with 15 bases left between them. The CDR3 loop spans 16 amino acids. CDR3 coding DNA: TGTGCCAGCAGTTCCCCGGGGCTGCTGTACCAAGAGACCCAGTACTTC. Encoded protein: CASSSPGLLYQETQYF.

The chain joins TRBV25-1 to TRBJ1-5; D remains ambiguous. V was pared by 4 bases and J by 7 bases, with 11 bases between. This CDR3 comprises 13 residues. Germline lookup yields CDR1 MGHDK and CDR2 SYGVNS. The CDR3 here is CASSGGPVQPQHF. In nucleotides, the CDR3 is TGTGCCAGCAGTGGAGGGCCGGTGCAGCCCCAGCATTTT. Based on the CDR3 plus reference TRBV25-1 and TRBJ1-5, the full variable domain is EADIYQTPRYLVIGTGKKITLECSQTMGHDKMYWYQQDPGMELHLIHYSYGVNSTEKGDLSSESTVSRIRTEHFPLTLESARPSHTSQYLCASSGGPVQPQHFGDGTRLSIL.